The 18 T cell receptor beta chains in this list originate from one sample, sequenced in a study of control samples from healthy donors and cancer patients. Repertoires were generated with immunoSEQ multiplex PCR, while TCRdb's copy carries only in-frame clones and drops some. The data hold around 180,000 clones, with about 90% observed a single time. Sequenced: blood. The receptor set was obtained from a woman younger than 45 in good health.

The chain carries TRBV24-1 and TRBJ2-3; D perhaps matches TRBD2 (7 bases). This CDR3 is built from 13 residues. Per germline, CDR1 KGHDR and CDR2 SFDVKD. V was shortened by 2 bases and J by 10 bases, with 12 bases between the two germline ends. CDR3 bases: TGTGCCACCAGTGATTGGGGGGGGGCGCCGCAGTATTTT. It encodes CATSDWGGAPQYF.

The chain is built from TRBV6-4 and TRBJ2-6; TRBD2 matches at 10 bases. There are 20 residues in the CDR3. Per the germline V gene, CDR1 is MRHNA and CDR2 is SNTAGT. V gave up 0 bases and J gave up 0 bases; unmatched junction bases: 8. CDR3 sequence: CASSDSPGLALSSGANVLTF. CDR3 bases: TGTGCCAGCAGTGACTCCCCGGGACTAGCGTTGTCCTCTGGGGCCAACGTCCTGACTTTC.

The V gene is TRBV28, the J gene TRBJ2-1; D ambiguous. V gave up 7 bases and J gave up 1 base, with 8 bases separating them. The CDR3 loop spans 13 amino acids. Germline values: CDR1 MDHEN, CDR2 SYDVKM. The CDR3 DNA reads as TGTGCCAGCACAGAACAGTCCTACAATGAGCAGTTCTTC. Translating gives CASTEQSYNEQFF. The full variable domain, completed using reference TRBV28 and TRBJ2-1, is DVKVTQSSRYLVKRTGEKVFLECVQDMDHENMFWYRQDPGLGLRLIYFSYDVKMKEKGDIPEGYSVSREKKERFSLILESASTNQTSMYLCASTEQSYNEQFFGPGTRLTVL.

This chain links TRBV28 with TRBJ1-2; the match to TRBD1 covers 8 bases. Per germline, CDR1 MDHEN and CDR2 SYDVKM. The V gene end was trimmed by 6 bases and the J gene end by 6 bases; junction bases not matched to a gene: 9. The CDR3 sequence is 14 residues long. CDR3 region: CASSLPGTGDGYTF. The CDR3 coding sequence is TGTGCCAGCAGCTTACCCGGGACAGGAGATGGCTACACCTTC.

This clone has a count of ten or more. This rearrangement joins TRBV5-1 to TRBJ2-7; 13 bases line up with TRBD2. Trimming at V came to 5 bases and at J to 7 bases, leaving 6 bases not matched to a gene. CDR3 length equals 14 residues. Germline loops: CDR1 SGHRS, CDR2 YFSETQ. The CDR3 DNA follows: TGCGCCAGCAGTCTGACGGGACTAGCGGGGGAGCAGTACTTC. Translation: CASSLTGLAGEQYF.

The chain combines TRBV21-1 with TRBJ2-5; TRBD2 reflects the table's D call only, with no check against the DNA. TRBV21-1 has pseudogene status. CDR3 length equals 16 residues. The CDR3 DNA sequence: TGTGCCAGCAGCAAAGGGCGAACCGGCGCGGGGGAGACCCAGTACTTC. It encodes CASSKGRTGAGETQYF.

This clone showed up just a few times. The chain combines TRBV3-1 (or the pseudogene TRBV3-2) with TRBJ2-4; no reliable D call. CDR3 length equals 13 residues. The V end lost 3 bases, the J end lost 3 bases, and 6 bases lay between the germline ends. Germline V CDR1 and CDR2: LGHDT, YNNKEL (reference sequence). This CDR3 reads CASSQGNKNIQYF. Written as DNA, the CDR3 is TGTGCCAGCAGCCAGGGCAACAAAAACATTCAGTACTTC.

This clone was picked up one time. The V and J genes are TRBV7-2 and TRBJ2-2; D is undetermined. The V gene lost 2 bases and the J gene lost 4 bases, with 5 bases spanning the gap. The germline gives CDR1 SGHTA, CDR2 FQGNSA. CDR3 length equals 13 residues. The CDR3 region is CASSLKGTGELFF. Here the CDR3 DNA reads TGTGCCAGCAGCTTAAAGGGCACCGGGGAGCTGTTTTTT.

The chain links TRBV5-1 to TRBJ1-3, with D perhaps TRBD1 (5 bases). The CDR3 consists of 16 residues. Trimming stripped 4 bases from V and 4 bases from J, with 18 bases between. Germline V gives CDR1 SGHRS, CDR2 YFSETQ. The CDR3 is CASSHGTLEWGNTIYF. DNA for the CDR3: TGCGCCAGCAGCCACGGGACTCTAGAGTGGGGAAACACCATATATTTT.

This sequence joins TRBV5-4 and TRBJ2-7; D is tentatively TRBD1 or TRBD2 (5 bases each). The CDR3 sequence is 15 residues long. Per the germline V gene, CDR1 is SGHNT and CDR2 is YYREEE (reference sequence). Trimming left V 5 bases short and J 3 bases short, with 18 bases between. The CDR3 sequence: CASSPSGAGFYEQYF. In DNA, the CDR3 is TGTGCCAGCAGTCCCTCCGGGGCAGGATTCTACGAGCAGTACTTC.

J is TRBJ2-1 and V is TRBV3-1 (or the pseudogene TRBV3-2); maybe TRBD1 (6 bases). CDR1 and CDR2 (germline): LGHDT, YNNKEL (reference sequence). The CDR3 runs to 16 residues. Deletions cut 4 bases from V and 5 bases from J, with 18 bases between. The CDR3 spells CASSPNTGTKNNEQFF. In nucleotides, the CDR3 is TGTGCCAGCAGCCCAAATACAGGGACGAAGAACAATGAGCAGTTCTTC.

This chain joins TRBV2 and TRBJ1-5; D remains unclear. The germline gives CDR1 SNHLY, CDR2 FYNNEI. V lost 8 bases, J lost 4 bases, and 15 bases lay in between. CDR3 length equals 14 residues. The CDR3 is CASGRTSVNQPQHF. Written as DNA, the CDR3 is TGTGCCAGCGGACGGACGTCAGTAAATCAGCCCCAGCATTTT.

Worth noting for this clone: An end of the junction does not agree with germline; a read error may underlie this. J is TRBJ2-1 and V is TRBV7-7; TRBD1 aligns across 12 bases. Germline CDR1 reads SSHAT; CDR2 reads FNYEAQ (reference sequence). This CDR3 has 15 amino acids. CDR3: CASSLGTGGFDEQFF. For the CDR3, the DNA is TGTGCTAGCAGCTTAGGGACAGGGGGCTTCGATGAGCAGTTCTTC.

V gene TRBV7-9 combines with J gene TRBJ2-5; D gene ambiguous. V was pared by 5 bases and J by 5 bases, with 18 bases between. The CDR3 spans 15 residues. Germline V CDR1 and CDR2: SEHNR, FQNEAQ (reference sequence). The CDR3 loop reads CASSRTVPVGETQYF. The CDR3 DNA is TGTGCCAGCAGCCGAACAGTGCCGGTCGGGGAGACCCAGTACTTC.

The rearrangement uses TRBV19 and TRBJ1-2; D call uncertain. The CDR3 spans 13 residues. V dropped 4 bases and J dropped 8 bases, with 14 bases sitting between them. Germline CDR1 LNHDA, CDR2 SQIVND (reference sequence). CDR3 loop: CASSKNRQPGYTF. CDR3 nucleotide sequence: TGTGCCAGTAGTAAGAATCGGCAGCCCGGCTACACCTTC. Drawing the rest from reference TRBV19 and TRBJ1-2, the complete variable domain is DGGITQSPKYLFRKEGQNVTLSCEQNLNHDAMYWYRQDPGQGLRLIYYSQIVNDFQKGDIAEGYSVSREKKESFPLTVTSAQKNPTAFYLCASSKNRQPGYTFGSGTRLTVV.

The chain links TRBV10-3 to TRBJ2-3; 9 positions match TRBD2. The germline CDR1 and CDR2 sequences are ENHRY and SYGVKD. This CDR3 region has 16 residues. The V segment lost 9 bases and the J segment 0 bases; nucleotides outside the gene matches: 10. CDR3: CAISKTSGPSTDTQYF. CDR3 nucleotides: TGTGCCATTAGTAAGACTAGCGGCCCAAGCACAGATACGCAGTATTTT.

This clone was detected once. The V gene is TRBV5-4, the J gene TRBJ2-2; D assignment may be TRBD1 or TRBD2 (6 bases each). V was shortened by 4 bases and J by 5 bases, with 21 bases between the two germline ends. In germline, CDR1 is SGHNT, CDR2 YYREEE (reference sequence). CDR3 size: 17 residues. The CDR3 reads CASSPRGPGWGTGELFF. In DNA form, the CDR3 reads TGTGCCAGCAGCCCCCGGGGGCCAGGGTGGGGAACCGGGGAGCTGTTTTTT.

J is TRBJ1-2 and V is TRBV9; 7 bases line up with TRBD1. Germline CDR1 SGDLS, CDR2 YYNGEE. V trimming: 1 base; J trimming: 0 bases; junction bases outside the gene matches: 3. CDR3 length: 15 residues. The CDR3 nucleotides read TGTGCCAGCAGCGTAACCGGGACAGCTAACTATGGCTACACCTTC. Its translation: CASSVTGTANYGYTF.